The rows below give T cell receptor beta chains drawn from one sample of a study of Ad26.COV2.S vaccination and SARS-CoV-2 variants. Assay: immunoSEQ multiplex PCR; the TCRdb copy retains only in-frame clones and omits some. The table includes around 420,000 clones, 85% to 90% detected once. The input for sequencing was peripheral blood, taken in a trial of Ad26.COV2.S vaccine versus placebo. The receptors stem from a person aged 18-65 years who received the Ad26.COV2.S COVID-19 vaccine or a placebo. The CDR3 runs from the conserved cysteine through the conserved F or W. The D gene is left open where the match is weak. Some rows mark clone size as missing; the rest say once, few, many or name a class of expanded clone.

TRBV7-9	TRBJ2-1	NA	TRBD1	TGTGCCAGCAGCAAGCGGACAGGGGGTAGGAATGAGCAGTTCTTC	CASSKRTGGRNEQFF
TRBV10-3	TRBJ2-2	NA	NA	TGTGCCATCAGTGAGTCAGACGAGCTGTTTTTT	CAISESDELFF
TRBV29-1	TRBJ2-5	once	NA	TGCAGCGTTGTGGTCAACCAAGAGACCCAGTACTTC	CSVVVNQETQYF
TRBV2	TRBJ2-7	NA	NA	TGTGCCAGCTCCGGCTACGAGCAGTACTTC	CASSGYEQYF
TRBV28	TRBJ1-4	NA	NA	TGTGCCAGCAGTGTCTGGGGGGAGAGAGAAAAACTGTTTTTT	CASSVWGEREKLFF
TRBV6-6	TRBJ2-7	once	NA	TGTGCCAGCAGTTACGATGGCGGTCTAAGCCCCTACGAGCAGTACTTC	CASSYDGGLSPYEQYF
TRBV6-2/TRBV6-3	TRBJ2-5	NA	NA	TGTGCCAGCAGTTTCCAAGAGACCCAGTACTTC	CASSFQETQYF
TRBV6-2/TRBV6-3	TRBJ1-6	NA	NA	TGTGCCAGCAGTTACTCGGTCGGGGAAACGTCCTATAATTCACCCCTCCACTTT	CASSYSVGETSYNSPLHF
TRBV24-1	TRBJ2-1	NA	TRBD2	TGTGCCACCAGTGATAAAGCGGGGGTCCTCTACAATGAGCAGTTCTTC	CATSDKAGVLYNEQFF
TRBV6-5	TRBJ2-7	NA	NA	TGTGCCAGCAGTCGGACCTTGAGCTCCTACGAGCAGTACTTC	CASSRTLSSYEQYF
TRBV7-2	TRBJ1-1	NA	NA	TGTGCCAGCAGCCCCGGCAGGGGGAACACTGAAGCTTTCTTT	CASSPGRGNTEAFF
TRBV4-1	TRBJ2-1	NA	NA	TGCGCCAGCAGCCAAGAATCCAGGATCGGCTCCTACAATGAGCAGTTCTTC	CASSQESRIGSYNEQFF
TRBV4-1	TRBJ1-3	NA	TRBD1	TGCGCCAGCAGCCCCTGGACAGGCAACACCATATATTTT	CASSPWTGNTIYF
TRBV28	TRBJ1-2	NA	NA	TGTGCCAGCAGACCAGGGGCCCGTCTCTATGGCTACACCTTC	CASRPGARLYGYTF
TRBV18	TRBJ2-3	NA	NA	TGTGCCAGCTCACCACCCGTGGGGGGCACAGATACGCAGTATTTT	CASSPPVGGTDTQYF
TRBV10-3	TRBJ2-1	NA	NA	TGTGCCATCAGTGAGTCGCGCCGGCAGGGTGGATACAATGAGCAGTTCTTC	CAISESRRQGGYNEQFF
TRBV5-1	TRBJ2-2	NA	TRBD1	TGCGCCAGCAGGGACAGGGGGCTTTTGGCCGGGGAGCTGTTTTTT	CASRDRGLLAGELFF
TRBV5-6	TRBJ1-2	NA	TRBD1	TGTGCCAGCAGCTCCCTGGGACAGAATTTGTATGGCTACACCTTC	CASSSLGQNLYGYTF
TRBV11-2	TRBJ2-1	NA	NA	TGTGCCAGCAGCTTAATCGGGACCTACAATGAGCAGTTCTTC	CASSLIGTYNEQFF
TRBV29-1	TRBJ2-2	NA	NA	TGCAGCGTCTATTCCACGGGAACCGGGGAGCTGTTTTTT	CSVYSTGTGELFF
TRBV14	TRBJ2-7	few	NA	TGTGCCAGCAGCCAAGTTGGTTACGAGCAGTACTTC	CASSQVGYEQYF
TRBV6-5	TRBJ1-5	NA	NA	TGTGCCAGCAGGGACACGGGGAGCAATCAGCCCCAGCATTTT	CASRDTGSNQPQHF